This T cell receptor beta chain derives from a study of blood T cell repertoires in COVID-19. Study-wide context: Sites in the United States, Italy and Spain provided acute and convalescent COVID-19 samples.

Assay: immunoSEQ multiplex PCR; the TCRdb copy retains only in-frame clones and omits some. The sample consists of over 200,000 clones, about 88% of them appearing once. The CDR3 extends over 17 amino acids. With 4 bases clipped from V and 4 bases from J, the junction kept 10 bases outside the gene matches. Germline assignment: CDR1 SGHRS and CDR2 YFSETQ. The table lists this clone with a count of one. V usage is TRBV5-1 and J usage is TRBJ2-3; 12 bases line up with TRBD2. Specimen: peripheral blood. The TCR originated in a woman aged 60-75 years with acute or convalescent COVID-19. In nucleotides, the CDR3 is TGCGCCAGCAGCCAATTATTGACTAGCGGGAGTGCAGATACGCAGTATTTT. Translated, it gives CASSQLLTSGSADTQYF.